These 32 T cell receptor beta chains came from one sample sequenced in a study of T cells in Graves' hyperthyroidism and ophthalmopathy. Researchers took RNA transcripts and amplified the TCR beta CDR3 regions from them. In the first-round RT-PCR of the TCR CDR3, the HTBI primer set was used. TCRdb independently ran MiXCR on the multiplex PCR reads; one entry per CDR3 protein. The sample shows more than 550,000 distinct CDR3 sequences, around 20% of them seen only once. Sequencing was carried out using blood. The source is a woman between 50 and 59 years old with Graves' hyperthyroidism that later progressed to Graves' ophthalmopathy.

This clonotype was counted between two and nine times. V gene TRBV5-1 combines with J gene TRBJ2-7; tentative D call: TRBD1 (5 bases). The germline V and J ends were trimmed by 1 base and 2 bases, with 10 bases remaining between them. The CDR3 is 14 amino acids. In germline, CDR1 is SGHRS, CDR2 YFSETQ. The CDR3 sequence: CASSLQGRTYEQYF. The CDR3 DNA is TGCGCCAGCAGCTTGCAGGGTCGCACCTACGAGCAGTACTTC.

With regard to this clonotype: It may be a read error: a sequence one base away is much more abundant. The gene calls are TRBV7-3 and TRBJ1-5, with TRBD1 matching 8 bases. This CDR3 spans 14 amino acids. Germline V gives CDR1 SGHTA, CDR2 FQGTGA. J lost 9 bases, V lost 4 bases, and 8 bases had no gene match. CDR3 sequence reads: CASSSGQGPRPQHF. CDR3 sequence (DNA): TGTGCCAGCAGCTCAGGACAGGGTCCCCGGCCCCAGCATTTT.

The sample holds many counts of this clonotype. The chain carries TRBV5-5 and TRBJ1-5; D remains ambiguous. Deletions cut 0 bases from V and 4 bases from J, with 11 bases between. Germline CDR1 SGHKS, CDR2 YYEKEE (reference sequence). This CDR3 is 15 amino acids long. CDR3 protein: CASSLAVTANQPQHF. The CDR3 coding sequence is TGTGCCAGCAGCTTGGCCGTGACCGCAAATCAGCCCCAGCATTTT.

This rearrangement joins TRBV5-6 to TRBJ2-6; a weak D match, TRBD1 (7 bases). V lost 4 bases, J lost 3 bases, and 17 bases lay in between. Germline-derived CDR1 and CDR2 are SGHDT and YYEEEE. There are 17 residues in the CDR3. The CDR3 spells CASSRLGTARGANVLTF. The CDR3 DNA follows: TGTGCCAGCAGCCGACTAGGGACAGCCCGTGGGGCCAACGTCCTGACTTTC.

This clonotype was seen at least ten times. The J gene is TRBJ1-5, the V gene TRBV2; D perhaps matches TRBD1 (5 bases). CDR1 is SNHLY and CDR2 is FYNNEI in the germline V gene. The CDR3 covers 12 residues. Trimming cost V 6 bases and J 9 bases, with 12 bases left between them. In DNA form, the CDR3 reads TGTGCCAGCAGCGGGCTGGGGGGGCCCCAGCATTTT. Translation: CASSGLGGPQHF.

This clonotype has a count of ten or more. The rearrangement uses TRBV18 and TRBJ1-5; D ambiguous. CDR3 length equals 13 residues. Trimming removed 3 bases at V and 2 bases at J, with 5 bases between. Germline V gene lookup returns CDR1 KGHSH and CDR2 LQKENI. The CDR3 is CASSPGRNQPQHF. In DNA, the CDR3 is TGTGCCAGCTCACCCGGGCGCAATCAGCCCCAGCATTTT.

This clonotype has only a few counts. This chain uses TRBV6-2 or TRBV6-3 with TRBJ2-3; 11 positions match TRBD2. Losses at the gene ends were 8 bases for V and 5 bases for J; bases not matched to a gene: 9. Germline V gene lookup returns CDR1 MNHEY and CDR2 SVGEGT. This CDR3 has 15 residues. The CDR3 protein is CASCISGGALDTQYF. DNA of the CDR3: TGTGCCAGCTGCATTAGCGGGGGGGCCTTAGATACGCAGTATTTT.

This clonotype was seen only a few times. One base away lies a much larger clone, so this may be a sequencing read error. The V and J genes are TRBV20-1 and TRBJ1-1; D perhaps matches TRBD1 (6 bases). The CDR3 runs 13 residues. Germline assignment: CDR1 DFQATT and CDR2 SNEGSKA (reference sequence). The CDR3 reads CSAVRGGNTEVFF. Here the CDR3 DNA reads TGCAGTGCTGTCAGGGGCGGGAACACTGAAGTTTTCTTT.

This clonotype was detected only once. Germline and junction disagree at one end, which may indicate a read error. CDR3 in DNA: TGTGCCGGCAGCTTAGGGGACAGACGCACAGATACGCAGTATTTT. Translated: CAGSLGDRRTDTQYF. The chain employs TRBV7-6 and TRBJ2-3, with 7 bases fitting TRBD1. The CDR3 runs to 15 residues. Germline assignment: CDR1 SGHVS and CDR2 FNYEAQ.

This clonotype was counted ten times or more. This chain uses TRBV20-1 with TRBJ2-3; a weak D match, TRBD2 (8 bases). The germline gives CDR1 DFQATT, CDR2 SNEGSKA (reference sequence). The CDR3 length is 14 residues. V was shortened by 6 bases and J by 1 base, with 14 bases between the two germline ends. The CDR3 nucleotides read TGCAGTGCAAGGGGGCGGGGGGGCACAGATACGCAGTATTTT. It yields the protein CSARGRGGTDTQYF.

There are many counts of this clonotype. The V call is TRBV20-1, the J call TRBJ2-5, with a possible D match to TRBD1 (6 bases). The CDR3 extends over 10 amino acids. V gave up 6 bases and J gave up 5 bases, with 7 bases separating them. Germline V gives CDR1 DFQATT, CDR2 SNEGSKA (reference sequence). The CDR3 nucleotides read TGCAGTGCCCAGGGGGAGACCCAGTACTTC. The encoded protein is CSAQGETQYF.

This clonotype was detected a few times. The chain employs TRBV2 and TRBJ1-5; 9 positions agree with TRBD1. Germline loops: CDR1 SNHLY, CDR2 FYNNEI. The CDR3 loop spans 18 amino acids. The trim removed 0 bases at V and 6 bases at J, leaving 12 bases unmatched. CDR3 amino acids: CASSEALLTGGFGQPQHF. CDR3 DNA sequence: TGTGCCAGCAGTGAAGCGCTTCTAACAGGGGGCTTTGGTCAGCCCCAGCATTTT.

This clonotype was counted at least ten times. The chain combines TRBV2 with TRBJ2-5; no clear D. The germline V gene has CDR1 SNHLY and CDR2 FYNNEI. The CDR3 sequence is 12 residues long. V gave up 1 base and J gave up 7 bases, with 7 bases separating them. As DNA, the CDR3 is TGTGCCAGCAGTGAAGGAGAGAGGACCCAGTACTTC. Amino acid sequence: CASSEGERTQYF.

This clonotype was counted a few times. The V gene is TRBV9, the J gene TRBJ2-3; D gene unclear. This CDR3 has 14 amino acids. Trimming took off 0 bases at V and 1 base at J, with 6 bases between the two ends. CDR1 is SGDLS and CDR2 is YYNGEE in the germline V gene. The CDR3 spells CASSVVPGTDTQYF. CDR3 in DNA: TGTGCCAGCAGCGTAGTTCCCGGCACAGATACGCAGTATTTT. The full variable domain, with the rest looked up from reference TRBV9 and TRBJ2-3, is DSGVTQTPKHLITATGQRVTLRCSPRSGDLSVYWYQQSLDQGLQFLIQYYNGEERAKGNILERFSAQQFPDLHSELNLSSLELGDSALYFCASSVVPGTDTQYFGPGTRLTVL.

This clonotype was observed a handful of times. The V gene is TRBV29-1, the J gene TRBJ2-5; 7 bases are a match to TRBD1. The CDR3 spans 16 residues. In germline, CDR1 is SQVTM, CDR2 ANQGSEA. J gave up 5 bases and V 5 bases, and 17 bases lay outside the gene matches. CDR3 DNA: TGCAGCGTTAGTAGACTGGCAGGGGACAGAGGGGAGACCCAGTACTTC. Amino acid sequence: CSVSRLAGDRGETQYF.

CDR3 protein: CASSQDFASGGGYNEQFF. The CDR3 DNA sequence: TGTGCCAGCAGCCAAGATTTTGCTAGCGGGGGGGGGTACAATGAGCAGTTCTTC. This sequence joins TRBV3-1 and TRBJ2-1, with 12 positions matching TRBD2. After removal of 0 bases from V and 4 bases from J, the junction contained 7 bases not matched to a gene. Germline-derived CDR1 and CDR2 are LGHDT and YNNKEL (reference sequence). CDR3 length: 18 residues.

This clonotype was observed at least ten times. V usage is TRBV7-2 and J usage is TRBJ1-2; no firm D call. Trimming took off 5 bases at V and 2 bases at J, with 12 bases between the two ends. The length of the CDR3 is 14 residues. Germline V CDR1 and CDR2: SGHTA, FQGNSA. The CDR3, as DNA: TGTGCCAGCAGCCCTGAAGGGAGGAACTATGGCTACACCTTC. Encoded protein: CASSPEGRNYGYTF.

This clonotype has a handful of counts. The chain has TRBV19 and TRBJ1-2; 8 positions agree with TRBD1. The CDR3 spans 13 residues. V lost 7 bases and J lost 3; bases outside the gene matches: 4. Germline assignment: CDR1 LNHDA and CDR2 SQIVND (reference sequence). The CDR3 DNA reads TGTGCCAGTAACCCGGGACAGGACTATGGCTACACCTTC. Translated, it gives CASNPGQDYGYTF.

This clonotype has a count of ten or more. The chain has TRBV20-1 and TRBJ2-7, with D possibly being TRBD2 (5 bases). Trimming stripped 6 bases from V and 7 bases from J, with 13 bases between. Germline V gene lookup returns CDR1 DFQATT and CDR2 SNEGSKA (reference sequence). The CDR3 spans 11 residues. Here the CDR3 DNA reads TGCAGTGCGAACGGCGGGCCTGAGCAGTACTTC. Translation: CSANGGPEQYF.

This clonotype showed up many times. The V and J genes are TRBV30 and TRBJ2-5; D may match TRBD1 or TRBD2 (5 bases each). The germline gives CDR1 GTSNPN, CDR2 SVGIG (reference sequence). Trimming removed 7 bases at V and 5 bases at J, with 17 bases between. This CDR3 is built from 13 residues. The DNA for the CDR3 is TGTGCCTCCGCGCCGAGGGGCCGGGAGACCCAGTACTTC. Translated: CASAPRGRETQYF.

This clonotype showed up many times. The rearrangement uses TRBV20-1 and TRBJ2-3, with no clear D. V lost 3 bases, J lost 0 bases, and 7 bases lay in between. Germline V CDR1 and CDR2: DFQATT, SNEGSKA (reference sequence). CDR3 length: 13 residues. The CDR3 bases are TGCAGTGCTAGGGACGTTAGCACAGATACGCAGTATTTT. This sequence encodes CSARDVSTDTQYF.

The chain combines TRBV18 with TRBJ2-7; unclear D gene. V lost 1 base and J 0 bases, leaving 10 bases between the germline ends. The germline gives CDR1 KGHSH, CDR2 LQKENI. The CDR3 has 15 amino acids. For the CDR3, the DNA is TGTGCCAGCTCACCACTCGGCAGCCTCTCCTACGAGCAGTACTTC. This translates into CASSPLGSLSYEQYF.

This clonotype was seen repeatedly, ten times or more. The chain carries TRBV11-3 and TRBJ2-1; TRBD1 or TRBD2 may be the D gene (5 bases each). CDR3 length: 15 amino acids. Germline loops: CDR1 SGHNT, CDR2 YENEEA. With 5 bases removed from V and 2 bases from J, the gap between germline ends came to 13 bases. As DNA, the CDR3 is TGTGCCAGCAGCGGGGACCCAAGCGCCTACAATGAGCAGTTCTTC. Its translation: CASSGDPSAYNEQFF.

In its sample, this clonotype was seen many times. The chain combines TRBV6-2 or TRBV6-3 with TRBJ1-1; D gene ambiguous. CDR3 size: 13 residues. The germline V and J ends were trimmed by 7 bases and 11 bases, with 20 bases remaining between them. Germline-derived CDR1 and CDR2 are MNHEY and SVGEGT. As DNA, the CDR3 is TGTGCCAGCATTCATCCGGGGTTGCGAGGGGCTTTCTTT. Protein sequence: CASIHPGLRGAFF.

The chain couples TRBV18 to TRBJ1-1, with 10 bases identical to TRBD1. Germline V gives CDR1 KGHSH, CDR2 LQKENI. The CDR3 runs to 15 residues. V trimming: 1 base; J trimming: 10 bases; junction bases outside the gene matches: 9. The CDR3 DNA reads TGTGCCAGCTCACCACTTAGGGACAGGGGAAATCCAGCTTTCTTT. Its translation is CASSPLRDRGNPAFF.

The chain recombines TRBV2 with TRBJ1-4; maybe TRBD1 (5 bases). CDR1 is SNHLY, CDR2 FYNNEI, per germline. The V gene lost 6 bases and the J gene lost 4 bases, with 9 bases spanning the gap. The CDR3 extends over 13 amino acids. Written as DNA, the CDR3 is TGTGCCAGCAGATGGCAGGGTAATGAAAAACTGTTTTTT. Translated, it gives CASRWQGNEKLFF.

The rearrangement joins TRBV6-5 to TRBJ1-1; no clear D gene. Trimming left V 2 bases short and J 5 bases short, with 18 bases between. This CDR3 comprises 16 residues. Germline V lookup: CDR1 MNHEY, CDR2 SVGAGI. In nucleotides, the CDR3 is TGTGCCAGCAGTTACGAGGGTCCCGGTGCTGGGACTGAAGCTTTCTTT. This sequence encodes CASSYEGPGAGTEAFF.

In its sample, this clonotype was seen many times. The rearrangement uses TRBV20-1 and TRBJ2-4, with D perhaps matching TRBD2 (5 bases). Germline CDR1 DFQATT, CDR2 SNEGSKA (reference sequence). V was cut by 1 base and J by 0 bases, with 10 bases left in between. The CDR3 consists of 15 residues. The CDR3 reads CSARGGLIAKNIQYF. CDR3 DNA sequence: TGCAGTGCTAGAGGCGGGCTTATAGCCAAAAACATTCAGTACTTC.

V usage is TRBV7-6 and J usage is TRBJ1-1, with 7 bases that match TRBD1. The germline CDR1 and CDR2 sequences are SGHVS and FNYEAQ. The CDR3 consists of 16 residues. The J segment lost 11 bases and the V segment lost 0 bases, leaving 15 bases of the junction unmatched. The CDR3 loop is CASSLAKTGPHAGAFF. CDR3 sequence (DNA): TGTGCCAGCAGCTTAGCGAAGACAGGGCCTCACGCGGGGGCTTTCTTT.

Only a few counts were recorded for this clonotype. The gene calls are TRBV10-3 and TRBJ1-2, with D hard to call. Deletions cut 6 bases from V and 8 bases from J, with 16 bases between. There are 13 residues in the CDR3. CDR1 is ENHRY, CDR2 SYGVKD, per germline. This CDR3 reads CAIRDNQALGYTF. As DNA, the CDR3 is TGTGCCATCAGAGATAACCAGGCACTCGGCTACACCTTC.

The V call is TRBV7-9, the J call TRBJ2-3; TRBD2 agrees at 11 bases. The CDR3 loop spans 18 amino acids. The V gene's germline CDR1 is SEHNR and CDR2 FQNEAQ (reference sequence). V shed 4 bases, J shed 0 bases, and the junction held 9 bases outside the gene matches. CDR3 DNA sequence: TGTGCCAGCAGCTCCCCAAGACTAGCGGGGATTAGCACAGATACGCAGTATTTT. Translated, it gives CASSSPRLAGISTDTQYF.

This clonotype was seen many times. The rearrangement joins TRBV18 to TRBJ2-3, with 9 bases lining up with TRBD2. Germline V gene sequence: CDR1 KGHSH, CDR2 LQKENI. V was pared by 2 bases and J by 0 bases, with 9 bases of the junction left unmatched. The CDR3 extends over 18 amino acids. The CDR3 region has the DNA TGTGCCAGCTCACCAAGTCGGGTAGCGGGGGTCAGCACAGATACGCAGTATTTT. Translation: CASSPSRVAGVSTDTQYF.